Listed below are T cell receptor beta chains from one sample, sequenced in a study of CD8 T cells in ankylosing spondylitis. TCRdb used MiXCR to reprocess the 5' RACE reads, holding one entry per CDR3 protein. The table shows fewer than 550,000 distinct CDR3 sequences, with approximately 5% occurring only once. Sequenced input: blood, either unsorted or a sorted T cell fraction (not recorded which). Receptor source: a male donor with ankylosing spondylitis. Each CDR3 is given with its conserved first and last residue. The D gene is left open where the match is weak. Size values are once, few and many counts, or a class for expanded clones, and some rows have none.

abundance | j_gene | d_gene | v_gene | CDR3nt | CDR3aa
few | TRBJ2-3 | TRBD2 | TRBV24-1 | TGTGCCACCAGTGATCGGACTAGCGGGAGTACAGATACGCAGTATTTT | CATSDRTSGSTDTQYF
many | TRBJ2-1 | TRBD2 | TRBV3-1 | TGTGCCAGCACCCTATGGGGCAGGGAGGGTGAGCAGTTCTTC | CASTLWGREGEQFF
many | TRBJ1-1 | - | TRBV20-1 | TGCAGTGCTAGAGATCGCGTATCTGAAGCTTTCTTT | CSARDRVSEAFF
few | TRBJ2-7 | TRBD2 | TRBV20-1 | TGCAGTGCCCCAGAGGAACAGTTAGCGGGAGATTCGGACGAGCAGTACTTC | CSAPEEQLAGDSDEQYF
many | TRBJ1-1 | - | TRBV28 | TGTGCCAGCACCACCACCGAGGGCTGGACTGAAGCTTTCTTT | CASTTTEGWTEAFF
many | TRBJ2-1 | TRBD2 | TRBV7-2 | TGTGCCAGCAGCTTAGCGGCTAGCGGGGGGCCAGGGAATGAGCAGTTCTTC | CASSLAASGGPGNEQFF
- | TRBJ2-5 | TRBD2 | TRBV7-9 | TGTGCCAGCGTCGGGGGGGAGCAGGGATGGGCCCAGTACTTC | CASVGGEQGWAQYF
many | TRBJ1-1 | TRBD1 | TRBV29-1 | TGCAGCGTTTCCAGGACAGGGTCCGGATCTGAAGCTTTCTTT | CSVSRTGSGSEAFF
many | TRBJ2-3 | TRBD2 | TRBV6-5 | TGTGCCAGCAGTTTCAGCGGGAGGGTCCGCGATACGCAGTATTTT | CASSFSGRVRDTQYF
- | TRBJ2-3 | - | TRBV29-1 | TGCAGCGTGAGGGCGCGTGAGGGGAGAGGAGATACGCAGTATTTT | CSVRAREGRGDTQYF
many | TRBJ2-7 | TRBD1 | TRBV4-1 | TGCGCCAGCAGCCCCAGAGCCGGGACAGGGCGCTACGAGCAGTACTTC | CASSPRAGTGRYEQYF
- | TRBJ2-7 | TRBD2 | TRBV5-1 | TGCGCCAGCAGCCGGGGACTAGCGGGAGAAACCGACGAGCAGTACTTC | CASSRGLAGETDEQYF
few | TRBJ1-2 | - | TRBV10-2 | TGCGCCAGCAGTAGCGGGACTTTGGGCTACACCTTC | CASSSGTLGYTF
many | TRBJ2-7 | TRBD1 | TRBV7-9 | TGTGCCAGCAGCTTCACAGGGGCCGTTCCCGAGCAGTACTTC | CASSFTGAVPEQYF
many | TRBJ2-1 | TRBD2 | TRBV7-2 | TGTGCCAGCAGCACCCGGACTAGTTCCGAATATGAGCAGTTCTTC | CASSTRTSSEYEQFF
few | TRBJ1-1 | TRBD1 | TRBV6-5 | TGTGCCAGCAGTTACCTCACCGGGACAGGGCGAGGAAACACTGAAGCTTTCTTT | CASSYLTGTGRGNTEAFF
many | TRBJ2-3 | TRBD2 | TRBV5-6 | TGTGCCAGCAGCTTGTTTCTAGCGGGGGGCACAGATACGCAGTATTTT | CASSLFLAGGTDTQYF
- | TRBJ2-3 | - | TRBV11-3 | TGTGCCAGCAGCTTAGACGGGCAGGCATCTAGGGATACGCAGTATTTT | CASSLDGQASRDTQYF
- | TRBJ2-5 | - | TRBV11-2 | TGTGCCAGCAGCGGTTTCCTACGGGAACAAGAGACCCAGTACTTC | CASSGFLREQETQYF
- | TRBJ2-7 | - | TRBV7-9 | TGTGCCAGCAGCCCCTCCGGCGGGAAGAACGAGCAGTACTTC | CASSPSGGKNEQYF
many | TRBJ2-7 | - | TRBV4-3 | TGCGCCAGCAGCTCAGCCGGGAGTGCCCCCTACGAGCAGTACTTC | CASSSAGSAPYEQYF
many | TRBJ1-1 | TRBD1 | TRBV11-1 | TGTGCCAGCAGCTCACCCCCCGGGACAGGGGGCCAAAAAGAGATAGCTTTCTTT | CASSSPPGTGGQKEIAFF
many | TRBJ1-2 | TRBD1 | TRBV29-1 | TGCAGCGTGGGACAGGGGAGGGATGGCTACACCTTC | CSVGQGRDGYTF
many | TRBJ1-5 | TRBD1 | TRBV6-2/TRBV6-3 | TGTGCCAGCAGTTTCAGGGGGCAGGGGCGGCCCCAGCATTTT | CASSFRGQGRPQHF
many | TRBJ1-2 | TRBD1 | TRBV4-2 | TGTGCCAGCAGCCAAGAATCGGGACAGGGGCGCGGCTACACCTTC | CASSQESGQGRGYTF
few | TRBJ2-5 | TRBD2 | TRBV28 | TGTGCCAGCAGTCTGGTCGGGGGGGAAGAGACCCAGTACTTC | CASSLVGGEETQYF
many | TRBJ1-1 | TRBD1 | TRBV13 | TGTGCCAGCAGCATCCGGACAGGTAGGATGAACACTGAAGCTTTCTTT | CASSIRTGRMNTEAFF
many | TRBJ1-6 | - | TRBV4-3 | TGCGCCAGCAGCCAAGAAGGCCAGGGCGTTTCACCCCTCCACTTT | CASSQEGQGVSPLHF
many | TRBJ1-1 | - | TRBV7-9 | TGTGCCAGCAGCCCGCGGACCCCCAGAGGCACTGAAGCTTTCTTT | CASSPRTPRGTEAFF
many | TRBJ2-1 | - | TRBV20-1 | TGCAGTGCGGTTAGATCCTACAATGAGCAGTTCTTC | CSAVRSYNEQFF
many | TRBJ2-3 | TRBD2 | TRBV10-3 | TGTGCCATCAGTGTTCCTAGCGGGGGGGCTGGCACAGATACGCAGTATTTT | CAISVPSGGAGTDTQYF
- | TRBJ2-3 | - | TRBV3-1 | TGTGCCAGCAGCCCGACTAGTGACACAGATACGCAGTATTTT | CASSPTSDTDTQYF
many | TRBJ2-7 | - | TRBV12-3/TRBV12-4 | TGTGCCAGCAGCGCCCTTCTCACCCAGTACTTC | CASSALLTQYF
many | TRBJ2-7 | - | TRBV7-9 | TGTGCCGGGGCCGACAGTGCCTACGAGCAGTACTTC | CAGADSAYEQYF
many | TRBJ2-7 | - | TRBV5-1 | TGCGCCAGCAGCTCACTGAATTCGGAGGGCAACGAGCAGTACTTC | CASSSLNSEGNEQYF
few | TRBJ2-5 | - | TRBV7-9 | TGTGCCAGCAGCTTATATGGGGTCCCGGGGGAGACCCAGTACTTC | CASSLYGVPGETQYF
few | TRBJ2-5 | - | TRBV5-1 | TGCGCCAGCAGCTTGGAAGGCCCCAGGGAGACCCAGTACTTC | CASSLEGPRETQYF
many | TRBJ2-3 | - | TRBV12-3/TRBV12-4 | TGTGCCAGCAGTATGTTAGCGGGCACAGATACGCAGTATTTT | CASSMLAGTDTQYF
many | TRBJ1-4 | - | TRBV20-1 | TGCAGTGCTAGAGACGGCTGGGATGAAAAACTGTTTTTT | CSARDGWDEKLFF
many | TRBJ1-1 | TRBD1 | TRBV20-1 | TGCAGTGCGGGGGACAGGAACACTGAAGCTTTCTTT | CSAGDRNTEAFF
many | TRBJ1-2 | TRBD1 | TRBV7-2 | TGTGCCAGCAGCCTCACCCTAGGACAGGGAAATTATGGCTACACCTTC | CASSLTLGQGNYGYTF
many | TRBJ2-7 | - | TRBV28 | TGTGCCAGCAGTTTTTCCTCGAACCCTTCACCCTACGAGCAGTACTTC | CASSFSSNPSPYEQYF
many | TRBJ1-5 | - | TRBV7-2 | TGTGCCAGCAGCCTAGGGACTGGAATGGGAGCCCAGCATTTT | CASSLGTGMGAQHF
many | TRBJ1-2 | - | TRBV11-2 | TGTGCCAGCAGCTTAGTGGTTACTAACTATGGCTACACCTTC | CASSLVVTNYGYTF
many | TRBJ1-1 | - | TRBV5-1 | TGCGCCAGCAGCTATCAGCCTCCAGAAGCTTTCTTT | CASSYQPPEAFF
few | TRBJ2-7 | - | TRBV4-2 | TGTGCCAGCAGCCAAGATGCGGCGGGGCGATCCTACGAGCAGTACTTC | CASSQDAAGRSYEQYF
many | TRBJ2-3 | TRBD2 | TRBV12-3/TRBV12-4 | TGTGCCAGCAGTTTAAGGCTAGCGGGGGCCCAGGATACGCAGTATTTT | CASSLRLAGAQDTQYF
many | TRBJ2-1 | TRBD1 | TRBV7-9 | TGTGCCAGCAGGGTTGGGGGGCGGGACAGGGCCTCCCATGAGCAGTTCTTC | CASRVGGRDRASHEQFF
many | TRBJ1-1 | TRBD1 | TRBV18 | TGTGCCAGCTCACAAACGACAGGGGGGGACACTGAAGCTTTCTTT | CASSQTTGGDTEAFF
many | TRBJ1-6 | - | TRBV27 | TGTGCCAGCAGTACAGGGTTGTCACCCCTCCACTTT | CASSTGLSPLHF
few | TRBJ2-7 | - | TRBV20-1 | TGCAGTGCTAGAGGGGGGTGGACTCCGGATTGGGAGCAGTACTTC | CSARGGWTPDWEQYF
few | TRBJ2-5 | - | TRBV4-3 | TGCGCCAGCAGCCAAGGAAACTCTGGCTTTAACCAAGAGACCCAGTACTTC | CASSQGNSGFNQETQYF
many | TRBJ1-5 | TRBD1 | TRBV12-3/TRBV12-4 | TGTGCCAGCAGTACAGGGGAACGGCAGCCCCAGCATTTT | CASSTGERQPQHF